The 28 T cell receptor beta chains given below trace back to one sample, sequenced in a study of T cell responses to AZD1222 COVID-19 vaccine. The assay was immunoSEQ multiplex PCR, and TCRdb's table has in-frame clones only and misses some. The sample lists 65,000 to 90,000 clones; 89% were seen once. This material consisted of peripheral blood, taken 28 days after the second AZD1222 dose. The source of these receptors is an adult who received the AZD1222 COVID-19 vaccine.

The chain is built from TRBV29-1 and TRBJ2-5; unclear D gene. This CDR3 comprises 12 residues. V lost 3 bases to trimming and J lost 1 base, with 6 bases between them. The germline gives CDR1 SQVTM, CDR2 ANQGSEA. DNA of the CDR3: TGCAGCGTTGACCATAGCCAAGAGACCCAGTACTTC. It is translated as CSVDHSQETQYF.

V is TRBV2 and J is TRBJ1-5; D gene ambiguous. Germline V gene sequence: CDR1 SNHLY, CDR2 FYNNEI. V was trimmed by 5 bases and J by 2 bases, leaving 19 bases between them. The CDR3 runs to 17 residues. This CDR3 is CASSIRPTDARNQPQHF. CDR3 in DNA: TGTGCCAGCAGTATCCGCCCAACCGACGCTCGCAATCAGCCCCAGCATTTT.

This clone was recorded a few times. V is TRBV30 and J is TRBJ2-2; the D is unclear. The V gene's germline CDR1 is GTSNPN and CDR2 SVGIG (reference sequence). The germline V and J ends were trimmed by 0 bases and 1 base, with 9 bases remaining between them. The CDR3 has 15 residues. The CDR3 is CAWSVRVWNTGELFF. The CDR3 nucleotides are TGTGCCTGGAGTGTAAGGGTTTGGAACACCGGGGAGCTGTTTTTT. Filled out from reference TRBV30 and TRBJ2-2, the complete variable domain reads SQTIHQWPATLVQPVGSPLSLECTVEGTSNPNLYWYRQAAGRGLQLLFYSVGIGQISSEVPQNLSASRPQDRQFILSSKKLLLSDSGFYLCAWSVRVWNTGELFFGEGSRLTVL.

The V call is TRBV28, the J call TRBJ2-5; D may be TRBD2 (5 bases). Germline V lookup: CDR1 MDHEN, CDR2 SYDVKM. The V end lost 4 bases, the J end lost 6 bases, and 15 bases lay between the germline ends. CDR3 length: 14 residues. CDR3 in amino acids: CASSSPGLWKTQYF. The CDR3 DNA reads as TGTGCCAGCAGTTCCCCGGGGTTATGGAAGACCCAGTACTTC. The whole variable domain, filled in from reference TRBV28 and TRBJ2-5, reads DVKVTQSSRYLVKRTGEKVFLECVQDMDHENMFWYRQDPGLGLRLIYFSYDVKMKEKGDIPEGYSVSREKKERFSLILESASTNQTSMYLCASSSPGLWKTQYFGPGTRLLVL.

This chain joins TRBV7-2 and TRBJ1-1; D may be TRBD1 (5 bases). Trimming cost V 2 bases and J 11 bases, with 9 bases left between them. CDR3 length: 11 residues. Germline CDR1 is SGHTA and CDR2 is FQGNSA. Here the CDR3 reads CASSLSRVAFF. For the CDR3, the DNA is TGTGCCAGCAGCTTATCCAGGGTTGCTTTCTTT.

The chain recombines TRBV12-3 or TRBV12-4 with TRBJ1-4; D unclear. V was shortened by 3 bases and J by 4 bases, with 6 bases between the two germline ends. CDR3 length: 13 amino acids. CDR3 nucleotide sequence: TGTGCCAGCAGTTTTTCCGGTAATGAAAAACTGTTTTTT. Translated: CASSFSGNEKLFF.

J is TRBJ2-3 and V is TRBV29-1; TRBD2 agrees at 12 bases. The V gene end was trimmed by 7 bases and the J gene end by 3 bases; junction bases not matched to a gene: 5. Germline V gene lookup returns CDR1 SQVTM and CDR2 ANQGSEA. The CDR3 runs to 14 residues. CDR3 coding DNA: TGCAGCGCCAAGACTAGCGGGGGAACAGATACGCAGTATTTT. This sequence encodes CSAKTSGGTDTQYF.

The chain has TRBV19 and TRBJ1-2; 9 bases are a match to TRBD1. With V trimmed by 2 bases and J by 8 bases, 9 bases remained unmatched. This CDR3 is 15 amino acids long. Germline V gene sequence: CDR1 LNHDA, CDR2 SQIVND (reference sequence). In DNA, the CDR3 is TGTGCCAGTAGTATACCTACCGGGACAGGGTGGGGCTACACCTTC. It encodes CASSIPTGTGWGYTF.

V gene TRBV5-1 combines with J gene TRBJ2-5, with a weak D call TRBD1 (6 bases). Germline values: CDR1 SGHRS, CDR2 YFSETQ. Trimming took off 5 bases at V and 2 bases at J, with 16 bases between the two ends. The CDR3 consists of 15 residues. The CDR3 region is CASRPGRDTQETQYF. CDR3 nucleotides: TGCGCCAGCAGGCCGGGCCGGGACACACAAGAGACCCAGTACTTC. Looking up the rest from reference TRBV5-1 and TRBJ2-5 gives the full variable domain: KAGVTQTPRYLIKTRGQQVTLSCSPISGHRSVSWYQQTPGQGLQFLFEYFSETQRNKGNFPGRFSGRQFSNSRSEMNVSTLELGDSALYLCASRPGRDTQETQYFGPGTRLLVL.

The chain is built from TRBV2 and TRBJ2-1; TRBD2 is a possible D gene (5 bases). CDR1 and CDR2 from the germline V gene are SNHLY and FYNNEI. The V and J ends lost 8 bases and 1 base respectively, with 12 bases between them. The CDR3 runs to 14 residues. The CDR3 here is CASDGGTSYNEQFF. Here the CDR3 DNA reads TGTGCCAGCGACGGAGGCACTTCCTACAATGAGCAGTTCTTC.

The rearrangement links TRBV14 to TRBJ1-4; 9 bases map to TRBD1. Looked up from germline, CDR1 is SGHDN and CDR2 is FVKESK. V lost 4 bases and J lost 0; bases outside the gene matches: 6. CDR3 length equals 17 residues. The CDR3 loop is CASSLGQGRTTNEKLFF. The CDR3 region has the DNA TGTGCCAGCAGCCTAGGACAGGGGCGTACAACTAATGAAAAACTGTTTTTT.

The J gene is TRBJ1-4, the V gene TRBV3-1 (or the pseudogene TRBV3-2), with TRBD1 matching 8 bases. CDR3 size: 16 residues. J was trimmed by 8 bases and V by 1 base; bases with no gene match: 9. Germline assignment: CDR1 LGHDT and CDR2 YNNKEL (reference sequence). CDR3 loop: CASSQGMATGAEKLFF. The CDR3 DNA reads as TGTGCCAGCAGCCAAGGGATGGCGACAGGGGCCGAAAAACTGTTTTTT.

The CDR3 reads CASSAWGPTGGLRYGYTF. The CDR3 bases are TGTGCCAGCAGCGCTTGGGGGCCTACAGGGGGCCTTAGGTATGGCTACACCTTC. The chain combines TRBV9 with TRBJ1-2, with 9 bases aligning to TRBD1. CDR3 length: 18 residues. Germline V CDR1 and CDR2: SGDLS, YYNGEE. Unmatched junction bases numbered 17, after V lost 3 bases and J lost 5 bases.

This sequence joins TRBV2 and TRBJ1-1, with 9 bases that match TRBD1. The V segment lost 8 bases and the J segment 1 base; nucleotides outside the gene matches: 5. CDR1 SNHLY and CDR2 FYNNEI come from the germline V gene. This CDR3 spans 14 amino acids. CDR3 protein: CASGPGQGNTEAFF. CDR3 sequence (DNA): TGTGCCAGCGGCCCGGGACAGGGGAACACTGAAGCTTTCTTT.

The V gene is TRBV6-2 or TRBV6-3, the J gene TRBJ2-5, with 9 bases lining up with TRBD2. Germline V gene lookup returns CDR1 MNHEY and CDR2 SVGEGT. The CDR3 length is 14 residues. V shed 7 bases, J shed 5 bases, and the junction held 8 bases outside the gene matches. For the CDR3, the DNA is TGTGCCAGCACCCCTGGCGGGGGGGCGGAGACCCAGTACTTC. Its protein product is CASTPGGGAETQYF.

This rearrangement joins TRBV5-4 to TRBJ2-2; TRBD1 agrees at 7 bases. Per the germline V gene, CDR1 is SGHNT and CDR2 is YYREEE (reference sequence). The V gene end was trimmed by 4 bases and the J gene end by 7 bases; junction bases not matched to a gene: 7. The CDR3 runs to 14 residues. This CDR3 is CASSLGGADGELFF. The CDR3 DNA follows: TGTGCCAGCAGCCTAGGGGGCGCCGACGGGGAGCTGTTTTTT.

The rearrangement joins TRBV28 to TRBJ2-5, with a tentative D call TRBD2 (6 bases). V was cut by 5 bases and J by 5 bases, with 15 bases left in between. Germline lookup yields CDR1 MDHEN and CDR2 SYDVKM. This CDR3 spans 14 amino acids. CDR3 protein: CASSPPAGRETQYF. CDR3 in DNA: TGTGCCAGCAGTCCCCCTGCGGGGCGGGAGACCCAGTACTTC.

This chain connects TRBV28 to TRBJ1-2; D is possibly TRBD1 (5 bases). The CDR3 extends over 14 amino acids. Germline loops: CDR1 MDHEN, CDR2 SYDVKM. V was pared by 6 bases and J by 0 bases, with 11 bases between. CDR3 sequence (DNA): TGTGCCAGCAGACAGGCGCCGTCTAACTATGGCTACACCTTC. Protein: CASRQAPSNYGYTF.

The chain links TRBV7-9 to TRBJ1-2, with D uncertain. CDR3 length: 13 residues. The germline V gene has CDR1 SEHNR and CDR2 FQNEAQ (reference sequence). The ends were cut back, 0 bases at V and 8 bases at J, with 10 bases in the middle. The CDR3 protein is CASSLAALGGYTF. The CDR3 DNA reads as TGTGCCAGCAGCTTAGCGGCTTTAGGGGGCTACACCTTC.

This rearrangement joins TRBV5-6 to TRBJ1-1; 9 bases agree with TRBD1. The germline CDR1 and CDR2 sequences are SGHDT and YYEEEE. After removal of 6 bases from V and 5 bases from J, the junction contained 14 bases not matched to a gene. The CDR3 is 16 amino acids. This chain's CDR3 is CASTNPPGTGFTEAFF. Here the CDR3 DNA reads TGTGCCAGCACCAATCCTCCCGGGACAGGGTTTACTGAAGCTTTCTTT.

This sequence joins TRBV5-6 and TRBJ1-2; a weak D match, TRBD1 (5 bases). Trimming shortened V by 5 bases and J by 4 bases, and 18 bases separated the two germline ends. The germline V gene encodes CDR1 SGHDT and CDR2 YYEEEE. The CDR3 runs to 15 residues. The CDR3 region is CASRPDRWGSYGYTF. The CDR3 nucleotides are TGTGCCAGCAGGCCCGATCGCTGGGGGTCCTATGGCTACACCTTC.

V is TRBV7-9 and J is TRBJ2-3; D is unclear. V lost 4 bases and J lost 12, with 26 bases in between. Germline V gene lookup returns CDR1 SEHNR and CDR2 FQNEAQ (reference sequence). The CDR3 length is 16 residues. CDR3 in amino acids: CASSSPTDLTDSHQYF. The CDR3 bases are TGTGCCAGCAGCTCCCCCACTGACCTCACAGATTCCCACCAGTATTTT.

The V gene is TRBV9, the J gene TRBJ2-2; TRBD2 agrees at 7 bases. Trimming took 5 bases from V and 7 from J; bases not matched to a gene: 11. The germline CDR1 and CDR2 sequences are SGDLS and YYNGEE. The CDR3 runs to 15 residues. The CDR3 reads CASSPPGPGGGELFF. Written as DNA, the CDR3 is TGTGCCAGCAGTCCCCCGGGACCGGGGGGCGGGGAGCTGTTTTTT.

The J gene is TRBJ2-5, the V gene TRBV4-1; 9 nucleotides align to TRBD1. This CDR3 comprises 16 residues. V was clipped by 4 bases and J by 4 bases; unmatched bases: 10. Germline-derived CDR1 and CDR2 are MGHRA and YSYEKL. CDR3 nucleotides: TGCGCCAGCAGCCCCGTCTATACAGGGGGCGGAGAGACCCAGTACTTC. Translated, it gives CASSPVYTGGGETQYF.

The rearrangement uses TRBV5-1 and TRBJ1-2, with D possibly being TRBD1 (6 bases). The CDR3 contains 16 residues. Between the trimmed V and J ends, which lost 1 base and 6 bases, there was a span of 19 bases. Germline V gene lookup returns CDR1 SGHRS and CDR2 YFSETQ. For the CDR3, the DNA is TGCGCCAGCAGCTTGTCCCGACAGGCAGCTAGAAATGGCTACACCTTC. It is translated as CASSLSRQAARNGYTF.

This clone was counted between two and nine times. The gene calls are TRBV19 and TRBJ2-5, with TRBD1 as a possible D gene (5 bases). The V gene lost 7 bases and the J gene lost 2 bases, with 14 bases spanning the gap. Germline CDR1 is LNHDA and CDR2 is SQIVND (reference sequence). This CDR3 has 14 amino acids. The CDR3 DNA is TGTGCCAGTAATGGTTGGGGCGGTCAAGAGACCCAGTACTTC. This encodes CASNGWGGQETQYF.

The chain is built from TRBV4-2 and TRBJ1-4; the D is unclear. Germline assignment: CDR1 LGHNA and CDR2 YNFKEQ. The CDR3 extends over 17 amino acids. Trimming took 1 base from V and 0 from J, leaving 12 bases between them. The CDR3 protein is CASSQGGQSATNEKLFF. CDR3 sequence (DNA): TGTGCCAGCAGCCAAGGAGGGCAGTCTGCAACTAATGAAAAACTGTTTTTT.

The CDR3 sequence is CASSPYPDHKNIQYF. CDR3 sequence (DNA): TGTGCCAGCAGCCCTTACCCGGACCATAAAAACATTCAGTACTTC. The chain carries TRBV11-1 and TRBJ2-4, with D unclear. Germline assignment: CDR1 SGHAT and CDR2 FQDESV (reference sequence). The CDR3 runs 15 residues. V was trimmed by 5 bases and J by 4 bases, leaving 15 bases between them. The full variable domain, its missing parts supplied by reference TRBV11-1 and TRBJ2-4, is EAEVAQSPRYKITEKSQAVAFWCDPISGHATLYWYRQILGQGPELLVQFQDESVVDDSQLPKDRFSAERLKGVDSTLKIQPAELGDSAMYLCASSPYPDHKNIQYFGAGTRLSVL.